Sequencing of this T cell receptor (beta chain) was carried out in a study of molecular identifiers for immune sequencing clone quantification. Germline V gene sequence: CDR1 SEHNR, CDR2 FQNEAQ (reference sequence). The germline V and J ends were trimmed by 5 bases and 5 bases, with 19 bases remaining between them. This CDR3 has 16 amino acids. TCRdb independently ran MiXCR on the PCR reads; one entry per CDR3 protein. The data hold approximately 40,000 distinct CDR3 sequences, with under 20% observed a single time. The specimen sequenced was naive CD8+ T cells from blood, with Jurkat cell RNA spiked in. The subset: FACS-sorted CD8+CD4-CCR7+CD45RA+ naive T cells. This clonotype was obtained from a human donor in good health. Some libraries in this study had Jurkat cell RNA spiked in. The gene calls are TRBV7-9 and TRBJ2-1, with D possibly matching TRBD1 (6 bases). This chain's CDR3 is CASSTVAVGAHNEQFF. The CDR3 DNA follows: TGTGCCAGCAGCACTGTCGCGGTGGGGGCACACAATGAGCAGTTCTTC. Complete variable domain (other parts from reference TRBV7-9 and TRBJ2-1): DTGVSQNPRHKITKRGQNVTFRCDPISEHNRLYWYRQTLGQGPEFLTYFQNEAQLEKSRLLSDRFSAERPKGSFSTLEIQRTEQGDSAMYLCASSTVAVGAHNEQFFGPGTRLTVL.